This TCR beta chain was found in a study of blood T cell repertoires in COVID-19. Study background: Acute-phase and convalescent COVID-19 samples originated in the United States, Italy and Spain. Nucleic acid was either cDNA or gDNA, and it came from T cells, B-cell-depleted T cells, or PBMCs.

Repertoires were generated with immunoSEQ multiplex PCR, while TCRdb's copy carries only in-frame clones and drops some. This table holds 300,000 to 350,000 clones, 80% to 90% found once. The CDR3 has 15 amino acids. The V gene's germline CDR1 is SGHAT and CDR2 FQNNGV. V was shortened by 0 bases and J by 3 bases, with 10 bases between the two germline ends. The chain employs TRBV11-2 and TRBJ2-3; D remains ambiguous. The source material was PBMCs or T cells enriched from blood (not recorded which). This clonotype was sampled from a man under 40 who had recovered from COVID-19. The CDR3 sequence: CASSLDRLDTDTQYF. The DNA for the CDR3 is TGTGCCAGCAGCTTAGATAGGCTAGATACAGATACGCAGTATTTT.